This is a list of T cell receptor beta chains from one sample in a study of CD4+ T cells in melanoma. Generated by immunoSEQ multiplex PCR, the TCRdb table keeps only in-frame clones and is missing some. The table records 52,000 or so clones, more than 60% of them present only once. Source material: tumor tissue. These receptors were obtained from a human donor with melanoma. CDR3s include the opening cysteine and the closing phenylalanine or tryptophan. D genes are given only for firm matches. Some rows have no size entry. The others give once, few or many, or a class for an expanded clone.

cdr3_aa	cdr3_nt	d_call	clone_size	j_call	v_call
CASSYSYRADVGELFF	TGTGCCAGCAGTTATTCATACCGGGCCGATGTCGGGGAGCTGTTTTTT	NA	few	TRBJ2-2	TRBV6-5
CASSKGTSGEIYNEQFF	TGTGCCAGCAGCAAGGGGACTAGCGGGGAAATCTACAATGAGCAGTTCTTC	TRBD2	NA	TRBJ2-1	TRBV5-4
CASSLSQGSLTGELFF	TGCGCCAGCAGCTTGTCCCAGGGCTCCTTGACCGGGGAGCTGTTTTTT	NA	NA	TRBJ2-2	TRBV5-1
CATSSGGITEAFF	TGTGCCACCAGCAGCGGGGGGATCACTGAAGCTTTCTTT	NA	NA	TRBJ1-1	TRBV15
CATSRDAGAYNSPLHF	TGTGCCACCAGCAGAGATGCAGGGGCCTATAATTCACCCCTCCACTTT	NA	NA	TRBJ1-6	TRBV15
CASTGRDSRQETQYF	TGTGCCAGCACAGGCCGGGACAGCAGACAAGAGACCCAGTACTTC	TRBD1	NA	TRBJ2-5	TRBV6-4
CASIAERTDTQYF	TGTGCCAGTATAGCGGAACGCACAGATACGCAGTATTTT	NA	NA	TRBJ2-3	TRBV28
CASHLSAGGLSDTQYF	TGTGCCAGCCACCTCTCAGCGGGGGGGCTTTCAGATACGCAGTATTTT	TRBD2	few	TRBJ2-3	TRBV7-9
CASSSWDTEAFF	TGTGCCAGCAGTTCGTGGGACACTGAAGCTTTCTTT	NA	NA	TRBJ1-1	TRBV2
CASSYGEGAGGYTF	TGTGCCAGCAGTTACGGGGAAGGGGCTGGAGGCTACACCTTC	NA	NA	TRBJ1-2	TRBV6-5
CASSIGGGNTIYF	TGTGCCAGTAGTATTGGTGGTGGGAACACCATATATTTT	NA	NA	TRBJ1-3	TRBV19
CASSLLGDTQYF	TGTGCCAGCAGTTTGCTAGGGGATACGCAGTATTTT	NA	NA	TRBJ2-3	TRBV7-2
CAWTGGYEQYF	TGTGCCTGGACAGGGGGCTACGAGCAGTACTTC	TRBD1	NA	TRBJ2-7	TRBV30
CASSIDLRGMNTEAFF	TGTGCCAGTAGTATAGATCTGAGGGGAATGAACACTGAAGCTTTCTTT	NA	NA	TRBJ1-1	TRBV19
CSVGGTANYGYTF	TGCAGCGTTGGAGGGACAGCTAACTATGGCTACACCTTC	TRBD1	NA	TRBJ1-2	TRBV29-1
CASSGNTEAFF	TGTGCCAGCAGCGGGAACACTGAAGCTTTCTTT	NA	once	TRBJ1-1	TRBV4-1
CASSSALNRARNTEAFF	TGTGCCAGCAGCTCGGCCCTTAACAGGGCTCGGAACACTGAAGCTTTCTTT	NA	NA	TRBJ1-1	TRBV11-2
CASSPRVGRDTDTQYF	TGTGCCAGCAGCCCTCGCGTGGGGAGAGACACAGATACGCAGTATTTT	NA	few	TRBJ2-3	TRBV7-9
CASSGIKTVNEKLFF	TGTGCCAGCAGTGGAATAAAAACAGTAAATGAAAAACTGTTTTTT	NA	NA	TRBJ1-4	TRBV2
CASSHDTDDEAFF	TGTGCCAGCAGCCACGATACGGACGACGAAGCTTTCTTT	NA	NA	TRBJ1-1	TRBV4-2
CASSEEGGFGETQYF	TGTGCCAGCAGCGAAGAGGGGGGGTTCGGGGAGACCCAGTACTTC	NA	NA	TRBJ2-5	TRBV11-2
CASSKLPAGSPLHF	TGTGCCAGTAGTAAGCTCCCCGCCGGTTCACCCCTCCACTTT	NA	few	TRBJ1-6	TRBV19
CASSKRRGGKTQYF	TGTGCCAGCAGCAAGCGGCGGGGGGGAAAGACCCAGTACTTC	NA	NA	TRBJ2-5	TRBV21-1